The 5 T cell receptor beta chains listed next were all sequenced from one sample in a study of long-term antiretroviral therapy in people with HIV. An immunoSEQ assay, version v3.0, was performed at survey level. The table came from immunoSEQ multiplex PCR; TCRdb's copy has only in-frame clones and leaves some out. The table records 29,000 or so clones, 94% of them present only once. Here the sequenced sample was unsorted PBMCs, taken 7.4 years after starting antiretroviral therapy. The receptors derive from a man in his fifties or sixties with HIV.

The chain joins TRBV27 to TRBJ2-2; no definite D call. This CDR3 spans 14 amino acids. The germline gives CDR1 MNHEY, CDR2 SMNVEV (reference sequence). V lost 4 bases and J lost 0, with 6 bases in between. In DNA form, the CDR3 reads TGTGCCAGCAGTTGGACGGCGAACACCGGGGAGCTGTTTTTT. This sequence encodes CASSWTANTGELFF.

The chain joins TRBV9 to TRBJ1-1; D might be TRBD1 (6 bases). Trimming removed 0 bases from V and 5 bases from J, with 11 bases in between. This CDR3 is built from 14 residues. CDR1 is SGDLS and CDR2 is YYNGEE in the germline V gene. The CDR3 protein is CASSVVPGDTEAFF. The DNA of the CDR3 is TGTGCCAGCAGCGTAGTGCCAGGGGATACTGAAGCTTTCTTT.

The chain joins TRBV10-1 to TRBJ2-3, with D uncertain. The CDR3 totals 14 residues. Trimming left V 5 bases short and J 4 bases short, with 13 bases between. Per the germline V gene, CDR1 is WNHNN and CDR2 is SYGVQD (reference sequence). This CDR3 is CASSHELTPDTQYF. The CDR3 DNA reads TGCGCCAGCAGTCACGAACTGACACCAGATACGCAGTATTTT.

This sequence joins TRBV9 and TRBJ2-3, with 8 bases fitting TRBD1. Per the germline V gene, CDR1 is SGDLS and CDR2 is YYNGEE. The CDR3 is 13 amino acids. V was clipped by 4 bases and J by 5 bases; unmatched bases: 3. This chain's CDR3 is CASSITGGDTQYF. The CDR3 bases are TGTGCCAGCAGCATAACAGGGGGAGATACGCAGTATTTT.

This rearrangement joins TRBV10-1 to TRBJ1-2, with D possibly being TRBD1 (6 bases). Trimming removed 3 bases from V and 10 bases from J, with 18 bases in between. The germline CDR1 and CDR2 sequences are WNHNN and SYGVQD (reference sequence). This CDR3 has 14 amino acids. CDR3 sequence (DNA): TGCGCCAGCAGTGAAAACATGCGGGGGCATCTCTACACCTTC. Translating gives CASSENMRGHLYTF.